Shown below are 4 T cell receptor beta chains from a single sample sequenced in a study of shared clonotypes between healthy human individuals. The repertoire was sequenced with immunoSEQ multiplex PCR; TCRdb's copy has only in-frame clones and lacks some. There are over a million clones in the sample; around 76% occur only once, and roughly 1.4% lies in the top ten. Sequenced sample: memory CD4+ T cells sorted from blood. Subset indicated: CD45RA-negative fraction. Every receptor here comes from a man between 18 and 35 years old in good health.

This clone was counted a single time. This chain uses TRBV7-3 with TRBJ1-2; TRBD1 matches 10 bases. The junction had 5 bases not matched to a gene; V was cut back by 7 bases and J by 6 bases. CDR3 length: 13 residues. Germline loops: CDR1 SGHTA, CDR2 FQGTGA. In nucleotides, the CDR3 is TGTGCCAGCAATAAAGGGACAGGGGATGGCTACACCTTC. It specifies CASNKGTGDGYTF.

This clone was counted at least ten times. CDR3 protein: CATSRDKPSVGQPQHF. The CDR3 nucleotides read TGTGCCACCAGCAGAGATAAGCCCTCCGTCGGTCAGCCCCAGCATTTT. This rearrangement joins TRBV15 to TRBJ1-5, with D hard to call. The germline V gene has CDR1 LNHNV and CDR2 YYDKDF (reference sequence). CDR3 length: 16 amino acids. The germline V and J ends were trimmed by 0 bases and 6 bases, with 15 bases remaining between them.

This chain joins TRBV7-2 and TRBJ2-7; 7 nucleotides line up with TRBD2. Germline V gives CDR1 SGHTA, CDR2 FQGNSA. Unmatched junction bases numbered 12, after V lost 4 bases and J lost 0 bases. The CDR3 consists of 17 residues. This chain's CDR3 is CASSSQVSASGSYEQYF. The CDR3 DNA follows: TGTGCCAGCAGCTCCCAAGTTTCCGCTAGCGGCTCCTACGAGCAGTACTTC.

This chain connects TRBV5-5 to TRBJ2-7; 8 bases map to TRBD2. Germline loops: CDR1 SGHKS, CDR2 YYEKEE (reference sequence). The J segment lost 6 bases and the V segment lost 0 bases, leaving 8 bases of the junction unmatched. The CDR3 covers 15 residues. In nucleotides, the CDR3 is TGTGCCAGCAGCTTGGTCGGTAGCGGGATAAGCGAGCAGTACTTC. It encodes CASSLVGSGISEQYF.